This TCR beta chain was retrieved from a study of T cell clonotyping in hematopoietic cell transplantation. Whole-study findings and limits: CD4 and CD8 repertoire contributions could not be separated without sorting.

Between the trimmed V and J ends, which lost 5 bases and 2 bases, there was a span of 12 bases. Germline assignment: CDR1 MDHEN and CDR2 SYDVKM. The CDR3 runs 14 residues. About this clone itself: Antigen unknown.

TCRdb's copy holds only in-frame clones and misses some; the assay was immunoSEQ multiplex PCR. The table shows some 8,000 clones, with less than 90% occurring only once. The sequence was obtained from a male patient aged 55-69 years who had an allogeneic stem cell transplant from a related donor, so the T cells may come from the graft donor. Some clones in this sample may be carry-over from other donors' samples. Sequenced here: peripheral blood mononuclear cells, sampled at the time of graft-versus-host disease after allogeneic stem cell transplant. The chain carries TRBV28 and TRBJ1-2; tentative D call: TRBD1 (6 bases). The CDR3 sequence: CASSQGMGNYGYTF. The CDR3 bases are TGTGCCAGCAGTCAGGGGATGGGGAACTATGGCTACACCTTC.